This record concerns one TCR beta chain sequence. The entry originates in a study of T cell changes during pregnancy in multiple sclerosis. The CDR3 covers 14 residues. J gave up 9 bases and V 5 bases, and 9 bases lay outside the gene matches. Germline V gene data show CDR1 as SGHTA and CDR2 as FQGNSA. The protocol was immunoSEQ multiplex PCR, while the TCRdb copy is restricted to in-frame clones and leaves out a portion. In the table there are roughly 41,000 clones, roughly 94% of which are singletons. The specimen was peripheral blood, collected in the third trimester of pregnancy. The genes are TRBV7-2 and TRBJ2-4; 8 positions match TRBD1. This sequence was found in a female donor with multiple sclerosis, enrolled in a pregnancy study. In DNA, the CDR3 is TGTGCCAGCAGCATCCCCGGGACAGGACGCATTCAGTACTTC. The encoded protein is CASSIPGTGRIQYF.